This is a list of T cell receptor beta chains from one sample in a study of shared clonotypes between healthy human individuals. This table comes from immunoSEQ multiplex PCR, and its TCRdb copy is limited to in-frame clones, with some not included. The sample lists roughly 770,000 clones, about 97% seen once, with about 0.21% in the top ten. The sequenced sample consisted of naive CD8+ T cells sorted from blood. Every receptor here comes from a man aged 25 to 40 in good health. The CDR3 runs from the conserved cysteine through the conserved F or W. The D gene is left open where the match is weak. The size field is filled for only some rows; it gives once, few, many or a size class.

clone_size j_call cdr3_length d_call v_call cdr3_nt cdr3_aa
. TRBJ1-5 14 . TRBV25-1 TGTGCCAGCAGTGATACAGGGCCGGGGCAGCCCCAGCATTTT CASSDTGPGQPQHF
. TRBJ2-1 15 . TRBV15 TGTGCCACCAGCAGAGACAGGGCCAGGCGGAATGAGCAGTTCTTC CATSRDRARRNEQFF
. TRBJ2-1 15 TRBD2 TRBV11-2 TGTGCCAGCAGCCCGTTCACTAGCGTATACAATGAGCAGTTCTTC CASSPFTSVYNEQFF
. TRBJ2-7 14 . TRBV18 TGTGCCAGCTCATCGGATGCCGGCACCTACGAGCAGTACTTC CASSSDAGTYEQYF
. TRBJ2-2 17 . TRBV2 TGTGCCATCTTTAAGCCCGAGGGGCGCTTGAACACCGGGGAGCTGTTTTTT CAIFKPEGRLNTGELFF
. TRBJ2-7 15 TRBD1 TRBV11-2 TGTGCCAGCAGCTTGGGACAGAACTATTACTACGAGCAGTACTTC CASSLGQNYYYEQYF
once TRBJ2-1 16 TRBD2 TRBV9 TGTGCCAGCAGCGTAGAAGGACTAGCGGGGGCGGGTGAGCAGTTCTTC CASSVEGLAGAGEQFF
. TRBJ1-1 14 . TRBV6-5 TGTGCCAGCAGTTACTTCGACGGAAACACTGAAGCTTTCTTT CASSYFDGNTEAFF
. TRBJ1-1 15 TRBD1 TRBV7-9 TGTGCCAGCAGCTTAGTACAGGGGCAGGACACTGAAGCTTTCTTT CASSLVQGQDTEAFF
. TRBJ2-1 17 . TRBV7-2 TGTGCCAGCAGCTTCGGGGGTGGCGGAGTAGGCTACAATGAGCAGTTCTTC CASSFGGGGVGYNEQFF
. TRBJ2-1 13 . TRBV4-1 TGCGCCAGCAGCCAGGTTGGGCGGGATGAGCAGTTCTTC CASSQVGRDEQFF
. TRBJ2-7 13 . TRBV6-1 TGTGCCAGCAAGCCCGGGGGCCCCTACGAGCAGTACTTC CASKPGGPYEQYF
. TRBJ2-1 13 . TRBV27 TGTGCCAGCAGCCCGGGGATCTACAATGAGCAGTTCTTC CASSPGIYNEQFF
. TRBJ2-7 14 . TRBV5-1 TGCGCCAGCAGCCCCCGGTCCGGGACTTACGAGCAGTACTTC CASSPRSGTYEQYF
. TRBJ2-3 14 . TRBV28 TGTGCCAGCAGCCAAGAGGGAAACACAGATACGCAGTATTTT CASSQEGNTDTQYF
. TRBJ1-5 16 . TRBV6-1 TGTGCCAGCAGTGAGATGACAACGCACACCAATCAGCCCCAGCATTTT CASSEMTTHTNQPQHF
. TRBJ2-7 16 . TRBV4-1 TGCGCCAGCAGCCAAGCCCATTCAGGGGTCTCCTACGAGCAGTACTTC CASSQAHSGVSYEQYF